Below are 20 T cell receptor beta chains sequenced from a single sample in a study of CD8 T cells in ankylosing spondylitis. TCRdb redid the calling of the 5' RACE reads with MiXCR, one entry per CDR3 protein. The sample shows 300,000 to 350,000 distinct CDR3 sequences, around 21% of them seen only once. Source material: blood, either unsorted or a sorted T cell fraction (not recorded which). These receptors were obtained from a female donor with ankylosing spondylitis or in good health (not recorded which).

The V gene is TRBV20-1, the J gene TRBJ2-3; D not certain. Germline-derived CDR1 and CDR2 are DFQATT and SNEGSKA (reference sequence). The CDR3 spans 15 residues. V gave up 2 bases and J gave up 2 bases, with 14 bases separating them. The CDR3 loop reads CSARSLREVTDTQYF. The CDR3 coding sequence is TGCAGTGCTAGATCTCTTCGCGAAGTCACAGATACGCAGTATTTT.

At least ten counts were recorded for this clonotype. The rearrangement uses TRBV6-5 and TRBJ2-2; tentative D call: TRBD1 (6 bases). Trimming took off 7 bases at V and 6 bases at J, with 9 bases between the two ends. The CDR3 runs 12 residues. Germline values: CDR1 MNHEY, CDR2 SVGAGI. CDR3 coding DNA: TGTGCCAGCACCAAGGGGGCCGGGGAGCTGTTTTTT. Its translation: CASTKGAGELFF.

This chain links TRBV5-6 with TRBJ2-1, with 8 nucleotides matching TRBD1. Germline V gene sequence: CDR1 SGHDT, CDR2 YYEEEE. The CDR3 is made up of 16 amino acids. V trimming: 4 bases; J trimming: 4 bases; junction bases outside the gene matches: 10. This CDR3 is CASSGPPTGGYNEQFF. The CDR3 coding sequence is TGTGCCAGCAGCGGACCCCCTACAGGGGGGTACAATGAGCAGTTCTTC.

The chain combines TRBV12-3 or TRBV12-4 with TRBJ2-7; perhaps TRBD2 as D (6 bases). This CDR3 comprises 15 residues. Trimming shortened V by 6 bases and J by 1 base, and 16 bases separated the two germline ends. The CDR3 spells CASSPTGTFSYEQYF. The CDR3 DNA sequence: TGTGCCAGCAGCCCCACCGGGACTTTTTCCTACGAGCAGTACTTC.

The J gene is TRBJ2-1, the V gene TRBV7-8; 10 positions agree with TRBD2. The V segment lost 6 bases and the J segment 7 bases; nucleotides outside the gene matches: 12. The CDR3 has 16 residues. The germline CDR1 and CDR2 sequences are SGHVS and FQNEAQ. The CDR3 loop reads CASRLSRLAGENEQFF. In nucleotides, the CDR3 is TGTGCCAGCAGGTTATCTCGGCTAGCGGGAGAGAATGAGCAGTTCTTC.

The chain uses TRBV4-3 and TRBJ1-1; possibly TRBD1 for D (5 bases). Trimming took 4 bases from V and 0 from J, leaving 15 bases between them. This CDR3 region has 16 residues. The germline gives CDR1 LGHNA, CDR2 YSLEER. The CDR3: CASSLGTERVNTEAFF. In DNA, the CDR3 is TGCGCCAGCAGCCTCGGGACCGAAAGGGTGAACACTGAAGCTTTCTTT.

The chain employs TRBV28 and TRBJ2-7; D may be TRBD1 (6 bases). This CDR3 comprises 16 residues. The germline V gene has CDR1 MDHEN and CDR2 SYDVKM. V was cut by 7 bases and J by 3 bases, with 22 bases left in between. Written as DNA, the CDR3 is TGTGCCAGCACCGAAATCTCACACAGGGTTGTCTACGAGCAGTACTTC. Its translation is CASTEISHRVVYEQYF.

This rearrangement joins TRBV12-3 or TRBV12-4 to TRBJ1-3; no clear D gene. V dropped 2 bases and J dropped 4 bases, with 6 bases sitting between them. The CDR3 has 13 residues. As DNA, the CDR3 is TGTGCCAGCAGTTTAAATACCGGAAACACCATATATTTT. This gives the protein CASSLNTGNTIYF.

The chain employs TRBV12-3 or TRBV12-4 and TRBJ1-1; 10 nucleotides match TRBD1. V was pared by 5 bases and J by 4 bases, with 7 bases of the junction left unmatched. The CDR3 totals 15 residues. The CDR3 reads CASSPRTGGSTEAFF. For the CDR3, the DNA is TGTGCCAGCAGTCCGAGGACAGGGGGGAGCACTGAAGCTTTCTTT.

This clonotype has a handful of counts. The chain employs TRBV5-1 and TRBJ2-2; 7 positions agree with TRBD1. The CDR3 is 13 residues long. In germline, CDR1 is SGHRS, CDR2 YFSETQ. V trimming: 4 bases; J trimming: 6 bases; junction bases outside the gene matches: 3. The DNA for the CDR3 is TGCGCCAGCAGCCCGGACAGGCCCGGGGAGCTGTTTTTT. Protein: CASSPDRPGELFF.

This clonotype was detected only a few times. The V and J genes are TRBV4-3 and TRBJ1-2; 7 nucleotides match TRBD1. The CDR3 loop spans 14 amino acids. The germline V gene encodes CDR1 LGHNA and CDR2 YSLEER. The V and J ends lost 1 base and 2 bases, in that order; junction bases with no gene match: 1. This CDR3 is CASSQAGGNYGYTF. CDR3 nucleotide sequence: TGCGCCAGCAGCCAAGCAGGGGGAAACTATGGCTACACCTTC.

On this clonotype: At one end the junction does not follow the germline gene, possibly because of a read error. The J gene is TRBJ2-7, the V gene TRBV11-3; possible D gene TRBD1, 5 bases. The germline gives CDR1 SGHNT, CDR2 YENEEA. The CDR3 length is 13 residues. The CDR3 here is CASTQGYRPERYF. DNA of the CDR3: TGTGCCAGCACCCAGGGATACAGACCCGAGCGGTACTTC. Drawing the rest from reference TRBV11-3 and TRBJ2-7, the complete variable domain is EAGVVQSPRYKIIEKKQPVAFWCNPISGHNTLYWYLQNLGQGPELLIRYENEEAVDDSQLPKDRFSAERLKGVDSTLKIQPAELGDSAVYLCASTQGYRPERYFGPGTRLTVT.

This chain joins TRBV20-1 and TRBJ1-1; 7 bases fit TRBD1. The V segment lost 5 bases and the J segment 1 base; nucleotides outside the gene matches: 10. Germline CDR1 DFQATT, CDR2 SNEGSKA (reference sequence). The CDR3 sequence is 15 residues long. This chain's CDR3 is CSAGHRGRGNTEAFF. In DNA, the CDR3 is TGCAGTGCTGGGCACAGGGGACGGGGGAACACTGAAGCTTTCTTT.

This clonotype has only a few counts. The chain links TRBV6-5 to TRBJ2-5, with D perhaps matching TRBD1 or TRBD2 (5 bases each). The CDR3 consists of 14 residues. With 0 bases removed from V and 5 bases from J, the gap between germline ends came to 10 bases. From germline, CDR1 is MNHEY and CDR2 SVGAGI. DNA for the CDR3: TGTGCCAGCAGTTACTCGGGGGTTAGGGAGACCCAGTACTTC. This codes for CASSYSGVRETQYF.

The rearrangement uses TRBV20-1 and TRBJ1-2, with a tentative D call TRBD1 (6 bases). Trimming cost V 7 bases and J 1 base, with 10 bases left between them. The length of the CDR3 is 12 residues. The germline V gene encodes CDR1 DFQATT and CDR2 SNEGSKA (reference sequence). As DNA, the CDR3 is TGCAGTGTAGACAGGAATAACTATGGCTACACCTTC. Amino acids: CSVDRNNYGYTF.

The chain employs TRBV12-3 or TRBV12-4 and TRBJ2-6, with a weak D call TRBD2 (6 bases). This CDR3 comprises 20 residues. With 4 bases removed from V and 0 bases from J, the gap between germline ends came to 22 bases. The CDR3 region is CASSWGGGRDASSGANVLTF. The CDR3 region has the DNA TGTGCCAGCAGTTGGGGAGGCGGCCGGGACGCGAGCTCTGGGGCCAACGTCCTGACTTTC.

This clonotype was detected only a few times. The chain joins TRBV12-3 or TRBV12-4 to TRBJ2-7; TRBD2 matches at 8 bases. The CDR3 contains 13 residues. V was clipped by 5 bases and J by 7 bases; unmatched bases: 7. The CDR3 bases are TGTGCCAGCAGTCAGCGGGAGTTGGGGGAGCAGTACTTC. It encodes CASSQRELGEQYF.

This clonotype was seen at least ten times. This chain connects TRBV3-1 to TRBJ1-1, with D possibly being TRBD1 (6 bases). Germline V lookup: CDR1 LGHDT, CDR2 YNNKEL (reference sequence). The CDR3 is made up of 13 amino acids. Trimming left V 3 bases short and J 6 bases short, with 11 bases between. CDR3 in DNA: TGTGCCAGCAGCCACGACAGGCTAGCTGAAGCTTTCTTT. It is translated as CASSHDRLAEAFF. The complete variable domain, with remaining parts taken from reference TRBV3-1 and TRBJ1-1, reads DTAVSQTPKYLVTQMGNDKSIKCEQNLGHDTMYWYKQDSKKFLKIMFSYNNKELIINETVPNRFSPKSPDKAHLNLHINSLELGDSAVYFCASSHDRLAEAFFGQGTRLTVV.

This chain links TRBV7-9 with TRBJ1-1; D unclear. The germline V gene encodes CDR1 SEHNR and CDR2 FQNEAQ (reference sequence). The CDR3 consists of 13 residues. Trimming pared 1 base from V and 7 bases from J, leaving 10 bases between. The CDR3 region is CASSLVQVNEAFF. In DNA form, the CDR3 reads TGTGCCAGCAGCTTAGTTCAGGTGAATGAAGCTTTCTTT. Looking up the rest from reference TRBV7-9 and TRBJ1-1 gives the full variable domain: DTGVSQNPRHKITKRGQNVTFRCDPISEHNRLYWYRQTLGQGPEFLTYFQNEAQLEKSRLLSDRFSAERPKGSFSTLEIQRTEQGDSAMYLCASSLVQVNEAFFGQGTRLTVV.

This clonotype was detected only a few times. The chain combines TRBV29-1 with TRBJ2-1; 10 bases line up with TRBD1. The CDR3 has 12 residues. The germline CDR1 and CDR2 sequences are SQVTM and ANQGSEA. V was clipped by 7 bases and J by 8 bases; unmatched bases: 5. CDR3 in amino acids: CSADRGTHEQFF. CDR3 DNA: TGCAGCGCGGACAGGGGGACCCATGAGCAGTTCTTC.